The clone carrying this T cell receptor (beta chain) was counted between two and nine times. Its target is not known. Germline-derived CDR1 and CDR2 are DFQATT and SNEGSKA (reference sequence). The CDR3 runs to 12 residues. V shed 5 bases and J shed 4 bases, with 11 bases lying between them. This sample was included in a study of regulatory T cells in long-lasting Graves disease. Study-level points and caveats: Gene preferences differed: TRBV28, TRBJ1-2, TRBJ2-5 in persistent cases. Peripheral blood, not thyroid tissue, was the sole material studied.

Arm-PCR with iRepertoire HTBI primers amplified the CDR3 regions for these TCR beta libraries. TCRdb itself ran the multiplex PCR reads through MiXCR, one entry per CDR3 protein. The sample lists 300,000 to 500,000 distinct CDR3 sequences, less than 25% occurring once. The time point here: persistent/refractory GD, antithyroid drugs over 5 years with positive TRAb. The TCR library used RNA extracted from PBMCs. V is TRBV20-1 and J is TRBJ1-2; D not resolved. The sequence came from a female donor with Graves disease. The source was peripheral blood mononuclear cells (PBMCs), collected when the disease was refractory, from a patient treated with antithyroid drugs. DNA of the CDR3: TGCAGTGCTCTTTTCCTAGGCTATGGCTACACCTTC. Protein: CSALFLGYGYTF.